This TCR beta chain was documented in a study of T cells after yellow fever vaccination. Ten or more counts support this clonotype. Its antigen remains unknown. Each CDR3 protein gets one entry after TCRdb re-called the 5' RACE reads with MiXCR. The data hold around 350,000 distinct CDR3 sequences, with roughly 6.1% observed a single time. The germline V gene encodes CDR1 SGHRS and CDR2 YFSETQ. CDR3 length: 13 residues. With 4 bases removed from V and 1 base from J, the gap between germline ends came to 9 bases. Whole-study findings and limits: Primary-vaccination clones mostly resurfaced post-booster (nearly 97% CD4, about 87% CD8). Within FACS-sorted repertoires, abundant clonotypes contaminating from the bulk population could be present.

The rearrangement uses TRBV5-1 and TRBJ2-7; TRBD1 might be the D (6 bases). The sequences come from PBMCs, collected 5 days after the yellow fever booster vaccination. This clonotype was obtained from a man aged 30 to 45 who received the YFV17D yellow fever vaccine. In nucleotides, the CDR3 is TGCGCCAGCAGCGGGGACACATCCTACGAGCAGTACTTC. Translating it yields CASSGDTSYEQYF.